The present entry profiles one T cell receptor (beta chain) with its context. Its antigen remains unidentified. Isolation of CD4+ naive, central memory, regulatory and stem cell-like memory cells was achieved by sorting via CD45RO/CCR7/CD25/CD127/CD95/CD27. These data belong to a study of beta chain features in type 1 diabetes. General study results and limits: It was among patients, rather than healthy donors, that naive, central memory and Treg TCRB repertoires appeared more similar. TCRB CDR3s from Type 1 diabetes patients were moderately but significantly shorter in all four CD4+ subsets.

Germline V gene sequence: CDR1 SGHDN, CDR2 FVKESK. Trimming at V came to 5 bases and at J to 5 bases, leaving 7 bases not matched to a gene. The CDR3 is 15 amino acids. The entirety of the isolated RNA underwent reverse transcription, so expressed TCRB transcripts were sequenced. Repertoires were generated with immunoSEQ multiplex PCR, while TCRdb's copy carries only in-frame clones and drops some. Here the sample spans over 40,000 clones, approximately 56% being singletons. Input material: Tregs from blood. The rearrangement joins TRBV14 to TRBJ1-4, with TRBD1 matching over 8 bases. This TCR was recovered from a young woman in good health. The DNA for the CDR3 is TGTGCCAGCAGCTCTTACAGGGGGAAGAATGAAAAACTGTTTTTT. As protein: CASSSYRGKNEKLFF. The complete variable domain, with remaining parts taken from reference TRBV14 and TRBJ1-4, reads EAGVTQFPSHSVIEKGQTVTLRCDPISGHDNLYWYRRVMGKEIKFLLHFVKESKQDESGMPNNRFLAERTGGTYSTLKVQPAELEDSGVYFCASSSYRGKNEKLFFGSGTQLSVL.